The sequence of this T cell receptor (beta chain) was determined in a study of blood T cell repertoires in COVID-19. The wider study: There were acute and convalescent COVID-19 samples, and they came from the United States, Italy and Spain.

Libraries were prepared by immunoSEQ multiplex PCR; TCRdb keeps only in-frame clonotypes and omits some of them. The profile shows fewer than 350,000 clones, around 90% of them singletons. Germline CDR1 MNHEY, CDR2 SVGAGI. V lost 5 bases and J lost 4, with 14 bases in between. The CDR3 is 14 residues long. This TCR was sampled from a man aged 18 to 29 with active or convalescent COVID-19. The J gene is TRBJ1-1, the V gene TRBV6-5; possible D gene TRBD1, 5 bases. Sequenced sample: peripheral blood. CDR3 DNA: TGTGCCAGCAGTAGGGAAGTGGGGGGCACTGAAGCTTTCTTT. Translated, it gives CASSREVGGTEAFF.